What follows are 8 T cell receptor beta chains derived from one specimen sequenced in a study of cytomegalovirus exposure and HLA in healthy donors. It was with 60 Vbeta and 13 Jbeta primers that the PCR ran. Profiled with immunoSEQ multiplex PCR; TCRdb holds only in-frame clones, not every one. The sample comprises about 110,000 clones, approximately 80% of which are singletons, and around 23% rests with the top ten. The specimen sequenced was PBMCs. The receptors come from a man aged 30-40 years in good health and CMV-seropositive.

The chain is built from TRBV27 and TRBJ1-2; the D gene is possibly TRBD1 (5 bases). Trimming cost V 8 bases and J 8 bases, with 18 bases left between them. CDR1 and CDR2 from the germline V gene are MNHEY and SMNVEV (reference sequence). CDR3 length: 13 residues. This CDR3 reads CASSHARAGGYTF. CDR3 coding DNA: TGTGCCAGCTCTCACGCCAGGGCTGGGGGCTACACCTTC.

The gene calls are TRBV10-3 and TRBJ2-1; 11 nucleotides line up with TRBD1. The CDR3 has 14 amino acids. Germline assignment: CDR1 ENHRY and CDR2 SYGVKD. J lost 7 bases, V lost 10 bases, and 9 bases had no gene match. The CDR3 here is CATRGTGGWNEQFF. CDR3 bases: TGTGCCACCAGGGGGACAGGGGGGTGGAATGAGCAGTTCTTC.

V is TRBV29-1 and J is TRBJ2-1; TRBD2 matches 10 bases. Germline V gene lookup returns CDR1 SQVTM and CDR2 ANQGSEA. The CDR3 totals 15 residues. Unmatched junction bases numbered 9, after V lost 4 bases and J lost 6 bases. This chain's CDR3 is CSVVGAGGPGNEQFF. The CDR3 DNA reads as TGCAGCGTTGTCGGAGCGGGAGGGCCTGGCAATGAGCAGTTCTTC.

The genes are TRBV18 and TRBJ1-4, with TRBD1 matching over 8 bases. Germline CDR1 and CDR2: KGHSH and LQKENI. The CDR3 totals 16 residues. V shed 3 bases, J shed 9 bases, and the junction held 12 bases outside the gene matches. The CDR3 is CASSPSDGTGAKKLFF. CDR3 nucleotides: TGTGCCAGCTCACCGTCTGACGGGACAGGTGCGAAAAAACTGTTTTTT.

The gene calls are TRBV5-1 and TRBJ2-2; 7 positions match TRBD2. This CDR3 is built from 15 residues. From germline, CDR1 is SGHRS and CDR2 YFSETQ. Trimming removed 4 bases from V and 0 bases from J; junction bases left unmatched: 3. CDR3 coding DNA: TGCGCCAGCAGCCCCAGCGGGACGAACACCGGGGAGCTGTTTTTT. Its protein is CASSPSGTNTGELFF.

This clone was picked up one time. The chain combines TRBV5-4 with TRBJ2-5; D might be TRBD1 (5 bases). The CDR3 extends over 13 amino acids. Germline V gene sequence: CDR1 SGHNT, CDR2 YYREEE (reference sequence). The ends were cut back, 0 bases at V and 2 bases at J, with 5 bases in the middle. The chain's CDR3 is CASSLGQQETQYF. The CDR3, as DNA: TGTGCCAGCAGCTTGGGACAGCAAGAGACCCAGTACTTC.

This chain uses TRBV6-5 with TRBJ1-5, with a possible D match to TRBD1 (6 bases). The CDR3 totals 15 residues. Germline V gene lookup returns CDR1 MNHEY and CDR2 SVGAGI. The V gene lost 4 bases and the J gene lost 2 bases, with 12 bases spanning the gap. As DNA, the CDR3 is TGTGCCAGCAGTTTCGATAACAGGGGCAATCAGCCCCAGCATTTT. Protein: CASSFDNRGNQPQHF.

The CDR3 protein is CASSFFTSGSSDTQYF. The DNA for the CDR3 is TGTGCCAGCAGCTTTTTTACTAGCGGGAGTTCGGATACGCAGTATTTT. The chain couples TRBV5-6 to TRBJ2-3; 11 bases map to TRBD2. Looked up from germline, CDR1 is SGHDT and CDR2 is YYEEEE. Trimming at V came to 2 bases and at J to 6 bases, leaving 8 bases not matched to a gene. The CDR3 consists of 16 residues.